Listed here are 5 T cell receptor beta chains from one sample, sequenced in a study of blood T cell repertoires in COVID-19 (dated by TCRdb to the early 2020s). The library was produced with the immunoSEQ multiplex PCR assay. TCRdb limited this immuneACCESS table to in-frame rearrangements with V and J called. A share of clones is missing; checked studies link under half to unresolved V genes, and the rest is unexplained. The sample data list about 270,000 clones, and 80% to 90% of these were observed just once. Jointly, the top ten make up about an eighth of the sample. Sample: peripheral blood. Receptor source: an older woman with COVID-19, enrolled during active disease.

This clone appeared a single time. The chain employs TRBV12-5 and TRBJ2-3; weak D call: TRBD1 (6 bases). CDR1 and CDR2 from the germline V gene are LGHNT and FRNRAP. Trimming stripped 0 bases from V and 0 bases from J, with 19 bases between. The CDR3 has 19 amino acids. CDR3 DNA sequence: TGTGCTAGTGGTTTGGTACGGTCCCCGACAGGTACTAGCACAGATACGCAGTATTTT. This codes for CASGLVRSPTGTSTDTQYF.

The chain combines TRBV7-2 with TRBJ2-1; D is possibly TRBD1 (5 bases). The V end was cut by 5 bases, the J end by 8 bases, with 19 bases between. The CDR3 totals 15 residues. Per the germline V gene, CDR1 is SGHTA and CDR2 is FQGNSA. The CDR3 bases are TGTGCCAGCAGCCAATGGGGCCAACAGTCCGATGAGCAGTTCTTC. Protein sequence: CASSQWGQQSDEQFF.

This chain uses TRBV2 with TRBJ2-2; tentatively, D is TRBD1 (5 bases). CDR3 size: 13 residues. The germline V gene encodes CDR1 SNHLY and CDR2 FYNNEI. V lost 0 bases, J lost 7 bases, and 6 bases lay in between. CDR3 amino acids: CASSEARVGELFF. CDR3 coding DNA: TGTGCCAGCAGTGAAGCCAGGGTCGGGGAGCTGTTTTTT.

This sequence joins TRBV24-1 and TRBJ1-2; maybe TRBD1 (6 bases). The CDR3 covers 15 residues. The V end lost 5 bases, the J end lost 7 bases, and 19 bases lay between the germline ends. The germline V gene has CDR1 KGHDR and CDR2 SFDVKD. The CDR3 coding sequence is TGTGCCACCAGTGCCGGACAGCCTGGTTTCGGTGGCTACACCTTC. Its protein product is CATSAGQPGFGGYTF.

The chain carries TRBV5-6 and TRBJ1-2, with D hard to call. With 0 bases removed from V and 8 bases from J, the gap between germline ends came to 5 bases. The CDR3 totals 11 residues. Germline lookup yields CDR1 SGHDT and CDR2 YYEEEE. Here the CDR3 reads CASSLAGGYTF. In nucleotides, the CDR3 is TGTGCCAGCAGCTTGGCGGGGGGCTACACCTTC.